The present T cell receptor beta chain was sequenced within a study of shared clonotypes between healthy human individuals. Some clones are missing from TCRdb's copy, which holds only in-frame ones; the method was immunoSEQ multiplex PCR. The sample has over 2 million clones; 85% to 95% are singletons. J was trimmed by 9 bases and V by 2 bases; bases with no gene match: 8. CDR1 and CDR2 (germline): SGHDT, YYEEEE. This CDR3 is 17 amino acids long. This clone was recorded only once. Its antigen is not identified. Study observations and caveats: It was anticipated that sequencing depth would influence how many clonotypes donors shared. Against clonotypes common to all four donors, non-shared ones had lower generation probabilities.

This sequence was found in a young man in good health. The source material was naive CD4+ T cells sorted from blood. Subset given: CD45RA+ positively selected. V is TRBV5-6 and J is TRBJ2-1; 16 nucleotides agree with TRBD2. The CDR3 DNA is TGTGCCAGCAGCTTCCCTACCGGGACTAGCGGGAGGGGTGAGCAGTTCTTC. Translating gives CASSFPTGTSGRGEQFF.